Sequencing of this TCR beta chain was carried out in a study of blood T cells in healthy people across ages. PCR was performed a second time for about 6 to 12 cycles using a sample-barcoded 5' primer and a J-beta primer mix. TCRdb recomputed calls from the 5' RACE reads with MiXCR, one row per CDR3 protein. The table includes about 720,000 distinct CDR3 sequences, about 20% detected once. The V and J ends lost 2 bases and 13 bases respectively, with 20 bases between them. Germline assignment: CDR1 SGHTA and CDR2 FQGTGA. The length of the CDR3 is 15 residues. The TCR was taken from a man between 65 and 85 years old in good health. The source material was blood. The rearrangement joins TRBV7-3 to TRBJ2-2, with D tentatively TRBD2 (6 bases). CDR3 DNA sequence: TGTGCCAGCAGCTTAGGTCAGGGTCGAGTGGAGGGGCTGTTTTTT. It codes for CASSLGQGRVEGLFF.